The 27 T cell receptor beta chains listed next were all sequenced from one sample in a study of post-analysis software for immune sequencing data (dated by TCRdb to about 2015). Here is what the overall study found, with its caveats: Significantly higher frequencies in patients than in controls were found for about 5 TRBV segments, including TRBV5-6, TRBV5-1 and TRBV20-1.

Library method: PCR. TCRdb records Illumina HiSeq 2500 as the sequencer. To reduce PCR and sequencing biases, unique molecular identifiers were incorporated into the TCR beta cDNA libraries. TCRdb took the public reads, trimmed them with fastp at Q25, ran MiXCR for clone calling and kept in-frame beta chains. One record per CDR3 amino acid sequence lists the most common genes and DNA. The sample contains hundreds of thousands of distinct CDR3 sequences, roughly 45% of them found a single time. About 1.5% of the sample is in the top ten clones. The antigens for these receptors are not known. Sequenced: blood. These receptor sequences come from a girl aged 10 to 17 with multiple sclerosis.

To note about this clonotype: The junction differs from germline at one of its ends, possibly a read error. The rearrangement links TRBV4-1 to TRBJ1-5, with D hard to call. The CDR3 is 13 residues long. The germline CDR1 and CDR2 sequences are MGHRA and YSYEKL. CDR3 sequence reads: CASSQVPNRPQHF. The CDR3 DNA reads as TGCGCCAGCAGCCAAGTACCCAATCGGCCCCAGCATTTT.

This clonotype appeared a few times. The chain couples TRBV9 to TRBJ2-7; 11 bases fit TRBD1. The CDR3 runs 15 residues. The germline V gene encodes CDR1 SGDLS and CDR2 YYNGEE. The V gene end was trimmed by 0 bases and the J gene end by 5 bases; junction bases not matched to a gene: 4. The CDR3 protein is CASSVDWTGGHEQYF. The CDR3 DNA reads as TGTGCCAGCAGCGTAGATTGGACAGGGGGCCACGAGCAGTACTTC.

This chain connects TRBV12-3 or TRBV12-4 to TRBJ1-1; no clear D gene. V lost 4 bases and J lost 1, with 10 bases in between. CDR3 length: 14 amino acids. The CDR3 loop reads CASSSGRPNTEAFF. The CDR3 nucleotides are TGTGCCAGCAGTTCTGGACGGCCGAACACTGAAGCTTTCTTT.

V and J are TRBV29-1 and TRBJ2-5, with D unclear. V lost 4 bases and J 11 bases, leaving 14 bases between the germline ends. Germline V gene data show CDR1 as SQVTM and CDR2 as ANQGSEA. The CDR3 is 11 amino acids. This chain's CDR3 is CSVAGPVEQYF. The CDR3 DNA reads as TGCAGCGTTGCCGGTCCCGTGGAGCAGTACTTC.

The V call is TRBV28, the J call TRBJ1-5; D possibly corresponds to TRBD1 (6 bases). V was shortened by 5 bases and J by 2 bases, with 10 bases between the two germline ends. CDR1 is MDHEN and CDR2 is SYDVKM in the germline V gene. The CDR3 spans 14 residues. The CDR3 nucleotides are TGTGCCAGCAGTGTAAACAGGGGCAATCAGCCCCAGCATTTT. It translates to CASSVNRGNQPQHF.

In its sample, this clonotype was seen once. The chain joins TRBV7-9 to TRBJ2-5; D tentatively reads TRBD1 or TRBD2 (6 bases each). Trimming removed 11 bases from V and 5 bases from J, with 18 bases in between. CDR1 is SEHNR, CDR2 FQNEAQ, per germline (reference sequence). This CDR3 has 13 amino acids. CDR3 in amino acids: CAYSFGGEETQYF. In DNA form, the CDR3 reads TGTGCCTACAGCTTCGGGGGCGAGGAGACCCAGTACTTC.

This sequence joins TRBV20-1 and TRBJ2-1; 7 bases fit TRBD2. CDR1 is DFQATT and CDR2 is SNEGSKA in the germline V gene (reference sequence). The CDR3 covers 15 residues. V dropped 3 bases and J dropped 2; count of bases not matched to a gene: 7. The CDR3 region has the DNA TGCAGTGCTAGCGAGCGGGGTGGGCCCTACAATGAGCAGTTCTTC. Translation gives CSASERGGPYNEQFF.

This rearrangement joins TRBV10-3 to TRBJ1-5; TRBD1 agrees at 7 bases. The CDR3 contains 14 residues. Germline values: CDR1 ENHRY, CDR2 SYGVKD. J gave up 3 bases and V 6 bases, and 5 bases lay outside the gene matches. The chain's CDR3 is CAISVGQANQPQHF. CDR3 DNA: TGTGCCATCAGCGTAGGACAGGCCAATCAGCCCCAGCATTTT.

V and J are TRBV12-3 or TRBV12-4 and TRBJ2-1; 13 bases align to TRBD2. The J segment lost 5 bases and the V segment lost 4 bases, leaving 5 bases of the junction unmatched. CDR3 size: 16 residues. DNA for the CDR3: TGTGCCAGCAGTTCCCCTGGACTAGCGGGAGACAATGAGCAGTTCTTC. Residues: CASSSPGLAGDNEQFF.

This chain uses TRBV20-1 with TRBJ2-1; TRBD2 matches 7 bases. Trimming removed 3 bases from V and 9 bases from J; junction bases left unmatched: 17. Germline CDR1 and CDR2: DFQATT and SNEGSKA (reference sequence). CDR3 length equals 16 residues. CDR3 protein: CSARGGLRGLVGEQFF. In DNA form, the CDR3 reads TGCAGTGCTAGGGGAGGTTTGCGGGGGTTAGTCGGTGAGCAGTTCTTC.

This sequence joins TRBV5-1 and TRBJ2-3; no definite D call. Germline V gene sequence: CDR1 SGHRS, CDR2 YFSETQ. This CDR3 is 15 amino acids long. The V gene lost 0 bases and the J gene lost 0 bases, with 8 bases spanning the gap. The DNA of the CDR3 is TGCGCCAGCAGCTTGGGCTTGGACAGCACAGATACGCAGTATTTT. It codes for CASSLGLDSTDTQYF.

This clonotype was observed a handful of times. The V gene is TRBV5-1, the J gene TRBJ2-1, with TRBD2 matching over 14 bases. V was pared by 7 bases and J by 2 bases, with 2 bases of the junction left unmatched. From germline, CDR1 is SGHRS and CDR2 YFSETQ. This CDR3 spans 15 amino acids. CDR3 protein: CASQGLAGAYNEQFF. DNA for the CDR3: TGCGCCAGCCAGGGACTAGCGGGAGCCTACAATGAGCAGTTCTTC.

The chain has TRBV20-1 and TRBJ1-2; 9 nucleotides agree with TRBD1. The junction had 5 bases not matched to a gene; V was cut back by 6 bases and J by 3 bases. This CDR3 contains 13 residues. CDR1 and CDR2 (germline): DFQATT, SNEGSKA (reference sequence). The CDR3 bases are TGCAGTGCGCGGCGACAGGGGGACTATGGCTACACCTTC. Residues: CSARRQGDYGYTF.

The V gene is TRBV11-2, the J gene TRBJ2-6; 7 bases match TRBD1. CDR1 and CDR2 from the germline V gene are SGHAT and FQNNGV. J gave up 0 bases and V 3 bases, and 8 bases lay outside the gene matches. The CDR3 sequence is 18 residues long. The CDR3 protein is CASSFVPGQSSGANVLTF. CDR3 bases: TGTGCCAGCAGCTTTGTACCGGGACAGAGCTCTGGGGCCAACGTCCTGACTTTC.

V is TRBV5-1 and J is TRBJ2-5; D perhaps matches TRBD2 (5 bases). Germline lookup yields CDR1 SGHRS and CDR2 YFSETQ. V dropped 4 bases and J dropped 3 bases, with 13 bases sitting between them. The CDR3 loop spans 14 amino acids. CDR3 DNA sequence: TGCGCCAGCAGCGCGGAGGTTACAAAAGAGACCCAGTACTTC. Translating gives CASSAEVTKETQYF.

The chain combines TRBV6-5 with TRBJ2-1, with 10 nucleotides matching TRBD2. Germline V CDR1 and CDR2: MNHEY, SVGAGI. The CDR3 has 16 amino acids. With 0 bases clipped from V and 5 bases from J, the junction kept 4 bases outside the gene matches. CDR3 nucleotide sequence: TGTGCCAGCAGTTACTCCCCTAGCGGGAGCGACAATGAGCAGTTCTTC. Translation gives CASSYSPSGSDNEQFF.

This clonotype has at least ten counts. The chain has TRBV5-6 and TRBJ2-1, with TRBD2 matching over 8 bases. CDR1 and CDR2 (germline): SGHDT, YYEEEE. The CDR3 is 16 amino acids. Trimming cost V 0 bases and J 8 bases; bases outside gene matches: 10. The DNA for the CDR3 is TGTGCCAGCAGCTTGGAGCGGGGGACCTTAGGCGATGAGCAGTTCTTC. As protein: CASSLERGTLGDEQFF.

The genes are TRBV7-3 and TRBJ2-2; D call uncertain. From germline, CDR1 is SGHTA and CDR2 FQGTGA. The CDR3 runs to 15 residues. Trimming shortened V by 2 bases and J by 1 base, and 8 bases separated the two germline ends. The CDR3 spells CASSLDVMNTGELFF. CDR3 sequence (DNA): TGTGCCAGCAGCTTAGACGTGATGAACACCGGGGAGCTGTTTTTT. Full variable domain (outside the CDR3, taken from reference TRBV7-3 and TRBJ2-2): GAGVSQTPSNKVTEKGKYVELRCDPISGHTALYWYRQSLGQGPEFLIYFQGTGAADDSGLPNDRFFAVRPEGSVSTLKIQRTERGDSAVYLCASSLDVMNTGELFFGEGSRLTVL.

This chain connects TRBV25-1 to TRBJ1-2; 11 nucleotides match TRBD1. J gave up 4 bases and V 5 bases, and 6 bases lay outside the gene matches. The V gene's germline CDR1 is MGHDK and CDR2 SYGVNS. The CDR3 has 15 residues. CDR3 in DNA: TGTGCCAGCAGTCGGACAGGGGGCGGTTTCTATGGCTACACCTTC. Its protein is CASSRTGGGFYGYTF.

This clonotype was detected once. The V and J genes are TRBV29-1 and TRBJ2-7; 12 bases match TRBD1. The CDR3 covers 16 residues. Germline trimming cut 2 bases from V and 5 bases from J; bases unmatched to any gene: 10. Per the germline V gene, CDR1 is SQVTM and CDR2 is ANQGSEA. The CDR3 sequence: CSVEPKGQGAFHEQYF. CDR3 nucleotide sequence: TGCAGCGTTGAACCTAAGGGACAGGGGGCATTCCACGAGCAGTACTTC.

The rearrangement uses TRBV6-4 and TRBJ2-7; possibly TRBD2 for D (5 bases). This CDR3 is 12 amino acids long. Germline V gene sequence: CDR1 MRHNA, CDR2 SNTAGT. Trimming removed 2 bases from V and 6 bases from J, with 8 bases in between. The CDR3 loop is CASSDEAAEQYF. The CDR3 DNA sequence: TGTGCCAGCAGTGACGAAGCGGCCGAGCAGTACTTC.

There are many counts of this clonotype. The chain combines TRBV11-2 with TRBJ2-1; D gene unclear. Germline values: CDR1 SGHAT, CDR2 FQNNGV. V lost 5 bases, J lost 0 bases, and 14 bases lay in between. The CDR3 spans 16 residues. This CDR3 reads CASSHLDGSSYNEQFF. DNA for the CDR3: TGTGCCAGCAGCCACCTCGACGGAAGCTCCTACAATGAGCAGTTCTTC.

A few counts support this clonotype. The chain links TRBV12-3 or TRBV12-4 to TRBJ2-1, with D possibly being TRBD2 (5 bases). The CDR3 loop spans 11 amino acids. With 4 bases removed from V and 9 bases from J, the gap between germline ends came to 7 bases. CDR3 in amino acids: CASSWTVEQFF. DNA of the CDR3: TGTGCCAGCAGTTGGACTGTTGAGCAGTTCTTC.

This clonotype occurred a few times. The chain is built from TRBV7-6 and TRBJ2-7; D is perhaps TRBD1 or TRBD2 (5 bases each). Germline V CDR1 and CDR2: SGHVS, FNYEAQ. The ends were cut back, 1 base at V and 2 bases at J, with 12 bases in the middle. The CDR3 consists of 15 residues. CDR3 in amino acids: CASSLVLGPTYEQYF. For the CDR3, the DNA is TGTGCCAGCAGCTTAGTGCTGGGACCTACCTACGAGCAGTACTTC. The whole variable domain, remainder taken from reference TRBV7-6 and TRBJ2-7, is GAGVSQSPRYKVTKRGQDVALRCDPISGHVSLYWYRQALGQGPEFLTYFNYEAQQDKSGLPNDRFSAERPEGSISTLTIQRTEQRDSAMYRCASSLVLGPTYEQYFGPGTRLTVT.

CDR3 sequence: CARAGLPSTDTQYF. CDR3 sequence (DNA): TGTGCCAGAGCGGGACTCCCATCCACAGATACGCAGTATTTT. V usage is TRBV2 and J usage is TRBJ2-3; 7 positions match TRBD2. V lost 9 bases to trimming and J lost 2 bases; unmatched junction nucleotides: 8. Germline assignment: CDR1 SNHLY and CDR2 FYNNEI. The CDR3 sequence is 14 residues long.

This clonotype showed up just a few times. The chain combines TRBV4-1 with TRBJ2-3; D possibly corresponds to TRBD1 (6 bases). V lost 5 bases to trimming and J lost 2 bases, with 14 bases between them. The CDR3 covers 15 residues. Germline values: CDR1 MGHRA, CDR2 YSYEKL. Here the CDR3 reads CASSYGQPNTDTQYF. CDR3 nucleotide sequence: TGCGCCAGCAGCTACGGACAGCCTAACACAGATACGCAGTATTTT.

In this sample, this clonotype turned up a few times. The chain combines TRBV7-9 with TRBJ1-2; D call uncertain. V lost 8 bases and J lost 2, with 9 bases in between. The CDR3 sequence is 12 residues long. CDR1 is SEHNR and CDR2 is FQNEAQ in the germline V gene (reference sequence). The CDR3 DNA sequence: TGTGCCAGCGGCCTCGACAACTATGGCTACACCTTC. Its protein is CASGLDNYGYTF.